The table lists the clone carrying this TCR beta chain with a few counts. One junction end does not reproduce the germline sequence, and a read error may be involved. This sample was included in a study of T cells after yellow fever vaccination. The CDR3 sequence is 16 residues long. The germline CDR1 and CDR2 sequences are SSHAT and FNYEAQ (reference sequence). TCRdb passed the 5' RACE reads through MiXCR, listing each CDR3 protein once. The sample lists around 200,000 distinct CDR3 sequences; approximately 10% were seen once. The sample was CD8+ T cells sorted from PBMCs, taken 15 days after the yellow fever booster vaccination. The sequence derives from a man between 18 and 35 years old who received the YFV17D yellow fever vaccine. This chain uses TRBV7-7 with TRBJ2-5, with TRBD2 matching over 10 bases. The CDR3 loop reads CASSLDPSSGGETQYF. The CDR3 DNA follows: TGTGCTAGCAGCTTAGACCCATCTAGCGGGGGAGAGACCCAGTACTTC.